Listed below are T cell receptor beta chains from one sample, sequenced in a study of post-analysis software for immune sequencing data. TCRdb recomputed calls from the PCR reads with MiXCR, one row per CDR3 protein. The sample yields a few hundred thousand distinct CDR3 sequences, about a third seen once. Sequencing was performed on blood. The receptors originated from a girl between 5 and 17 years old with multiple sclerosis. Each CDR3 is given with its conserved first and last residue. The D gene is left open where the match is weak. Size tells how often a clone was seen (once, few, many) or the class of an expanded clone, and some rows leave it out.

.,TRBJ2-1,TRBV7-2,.,TGTGCCAGCAGCTTTCACGGGGGCAATGAGCAGTTCTTC,CASSFHGGNEQFF
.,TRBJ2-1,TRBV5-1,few,TGCGCCAGCAGCTCTTCTTCGGGCTCCTACAATGAGCAGTTCTTC,CASSSSSGSYNEQFF
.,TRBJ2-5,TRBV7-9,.,TGTGCCAGCAGCTTATGGATTGGGAGGATCGGGGAGACCCAGTACTTC,CASSLWIGRIGETQYF
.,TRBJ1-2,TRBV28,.,TGTGCCAGCAGTTCGCCGGACAAGGGCTATGGCTACACCTTC,CASSSPDKGYGYTF
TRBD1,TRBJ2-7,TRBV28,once,TGTGCCAGCAGTCAATATACTGCGACAGGGGACCACGAGCAGTACTTC,CASSQYTATGDHEQYF
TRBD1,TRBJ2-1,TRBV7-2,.,TGTGCCAGCAGCCCGGGACAGGGAGGCTACAATGAGCAGTTCTTC,CASSPGQGGYNEQFF
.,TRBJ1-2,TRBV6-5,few,TGTGCCAGCAGTTACGCAGGGTGGGACTATGGCTACACCTTC,CASSYAGWDYGYTF
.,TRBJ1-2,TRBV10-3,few,TGTGCCATCAGTGAGTCTGGGGGCTATGGCTACACCTTC,CAISESGGYGYTF
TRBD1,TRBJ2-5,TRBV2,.,TGTGTCAGCAGAGGACAGGGGGCAACTCAAGAGACCCAGTACTTC,CVSRGQGATQETQYF
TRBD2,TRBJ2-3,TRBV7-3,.,TGTGCCAGCAGCTTAATCTACCAGGGAGGTTGGATGACTAGCGGCACAGATACGCAGTATTTT,CASSLIYQGGWMTSGTDTQYF
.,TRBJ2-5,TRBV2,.,TGTGCCAGCAGTGCCACTGGCCTTCAAGAGACCCAGTACTTC,CASSATGLQETQYF
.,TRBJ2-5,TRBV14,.,TGTGCCAGCAGCCTTTGGGGAGGAGGTTCGGAGACCCAGTACTTC,CASSLWGGGSETQYF
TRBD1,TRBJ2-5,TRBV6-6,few,TGTGCCAGCGGGGGGACAGGGAAGACCCAGTACTTC,CASGGTGKTQYF
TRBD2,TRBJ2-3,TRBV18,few,TGTGCCAGCTCACCCCGTCTAGCGGGCAGCACAGATACGCAGTATTTT,CASSPRLAGSTDTQYF
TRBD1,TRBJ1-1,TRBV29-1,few,TGCAGCGCCGGGGACAGGGAGCCGTTTAAGGCTTTCTTT,CSAGDREPFKAFF
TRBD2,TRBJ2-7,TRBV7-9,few,TGTGCCAGCAGCTCCAATAGCGGGGAGTACGAGCAGTACTTC,CASSSNSGEYEQYF
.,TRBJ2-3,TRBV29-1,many,TGCAGCGTTCAGGGCGGTACGTACAAAAGCACAGATACGCAGTATTTT,CSVQGGTYKSTDTQYF
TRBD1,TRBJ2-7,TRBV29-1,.,TGCAGCGTTGAAGAGAGGACAGGGGGAGGCGAGCAGTACTTC,CSVEERTGGGEQYF
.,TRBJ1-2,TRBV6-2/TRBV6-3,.,TGTGCCAGCAGGGACGGGGAAATCTATGGCTACACCTTC,CASRDGEIYGYTF
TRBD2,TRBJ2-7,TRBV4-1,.,TGCGCCAGCAGCCAAGACATCAGGACTAGCGGAGGTTACGAGCAGTACTTC,CASSQDIRTSGGYEQYF
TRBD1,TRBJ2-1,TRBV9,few,TGTGCCAGCGACGTCCTGGGACAGGGATCTGACAATGAGCAGTTCTTC,CASDVLGQGSDNEQFF
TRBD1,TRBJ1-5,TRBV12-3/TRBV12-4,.,TGTGCCAGCAGTAAAACCGGGACAGGGGGCAATCAGCCCCAGCATTTT,CASSKTGTGGNQPQHF
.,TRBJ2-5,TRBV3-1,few,TGTGCCAGCAGCCCAGGCGGGACCCTCAAAGAGACCCAGTACTTC,CASSPGGTLKETQYF
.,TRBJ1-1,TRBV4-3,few,TGCGCCAGCAGCCCCGGGTATCCGACTGAAGCTTTCTTT,CASSPGYPTEAFF
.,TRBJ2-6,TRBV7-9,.,TGTGCCAGCACCGGTGGTGGGGCCAACGTCCTGACTTTC,CASTGGGANVLTF
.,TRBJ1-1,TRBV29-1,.,TGCAGCGTTGTTGGGCAGATGAACACTGAAGCTTTCTTT,CSVVGQMNTEAFF
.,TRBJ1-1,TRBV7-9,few,TGTGCCAGCAGCTTAGTACAGATTAACACTGAAGCTTTCTTT,CASSLVQINTEAFF
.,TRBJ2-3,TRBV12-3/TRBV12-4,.,TGTGCCAGCAGTCCCTCAACGCGCAAGAGCACAGATGTGGAATATTTT,CASSPSTRKSTDVEYF
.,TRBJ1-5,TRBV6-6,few,TGTGCCAGCAGTTACTCCGGCAGGGGAGGGAATCAGCCCCAGCATTTT,CASSYSGRGGNQPQHF
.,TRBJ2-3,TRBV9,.,TGTGCCAGCAGCGTAGAAGGGAGGAAAGATACGCAGTATTTT,CASSVEGRKDTQYF
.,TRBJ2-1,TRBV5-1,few,TGCGCCAGCAAAAATGAAGGGGGGCCCCTTGGCAATGAGCAGTTCTTC,CASKNEGGPLGNEQFF
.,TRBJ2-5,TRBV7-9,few,TGTGCCAGCAGCTTAGAAGGGAAGGCAAAGGAGACCCAGTACTTC,CASSLEGKAKETQYF
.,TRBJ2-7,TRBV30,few,TGTGCCTGGGCGCCCTCCTACGAGCAGTACTTC,CAWAPSYEQYF
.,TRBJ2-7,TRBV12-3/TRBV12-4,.,TGTGCCTCCTGCAGTCAGTCCTACGAGCAGTACTTC,CASCSQSYEQYF